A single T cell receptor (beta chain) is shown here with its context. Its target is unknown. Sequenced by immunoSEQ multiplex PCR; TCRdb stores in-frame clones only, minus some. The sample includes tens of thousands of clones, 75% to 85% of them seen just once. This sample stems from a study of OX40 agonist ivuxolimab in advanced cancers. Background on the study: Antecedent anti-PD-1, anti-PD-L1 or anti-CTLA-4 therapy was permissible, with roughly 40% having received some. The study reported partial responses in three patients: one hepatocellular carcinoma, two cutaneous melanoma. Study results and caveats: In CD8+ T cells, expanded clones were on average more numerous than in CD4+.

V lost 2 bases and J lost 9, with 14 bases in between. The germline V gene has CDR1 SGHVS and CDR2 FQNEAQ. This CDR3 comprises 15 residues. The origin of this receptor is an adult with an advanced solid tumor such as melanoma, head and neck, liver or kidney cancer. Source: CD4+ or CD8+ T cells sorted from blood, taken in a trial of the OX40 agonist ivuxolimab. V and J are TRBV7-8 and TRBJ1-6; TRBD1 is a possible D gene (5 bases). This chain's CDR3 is CASSLIRSGVSPLHF. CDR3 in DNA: TGTGCCAGCAGCTTAATACGGTCGGGGGTTTCACCCCTCCACTTT.